What follows are 8 T cell receptor beta chains derived from one specimen sequenced in a study of molecular identifiers for immune sequencing clone quantification (dated by TCRdb to the late 2010s). Library prep was done by PCR. These reads were obtained on a NextSeq 500. TCRdb handled the public reads itself, with Q25 trimming in fastp and clone calling in MiXCR, and kept productive beta chains. Here each entry gathers all rows of one CDR3 protein and keeps the most common genes and DNA. For this sample the table gives approximately 630,000 distinct CDR3 sequences, of which 25% were detected only once. Of the sample, 0.78% is held by the ten largest clones. Sequences were obtained from naive CD8+ T cells from blood, with Jurkat cell RNA spiked in. The meaning of the sample's cell subset or site label: FACS-sorted CD8+CD4-CCR7+CD45RA+ naive T cells. The receptor source for this set is a human donor in good health. Some libraries in this study had Jurkat cell RNA spiked in.

This clonotype was seen only a few times. The rearrangement uses TRBV27 and TRBJ2-7, with no clear D. Germline lookup yields CDR1 MNHEY and CDR2 SMNVEV (reference sequence). The V end was cut by 6 bases, the J end by 1 base, with 22 bases between. CDR3 length equals 17 residues. CDR3 sequence reads: CASSSTAGPTESYEQYF. As DNA, the CDR3 is TGTGCCAGCAGCTCCACCGCCGGGCCCACAGAATCCTACGAGCAGTACTTC.

Regarding this clonotype: With a much larger clone just one base away, this may be a read error. V is TRBV20-1 and J is TRBJ1-5; a weak D match, TRBD1 (6 bases). The V end lost 6 bases, the J end lost 6 bases, and 12 bases lay between the germline ends. The germline V gene encodes CDR1 DFQATT and CDR2 SNEGSKA (reference sequence). The CDR3 extends over 12 amino acids. This CDR3 reads CSAWGRGQPQHF. CDR3 bases: TGCAGTGCCTGGGGGCGGGGTCAGCCCCAGCATTTT.

The rearrangement links TRBV30 to TRBJ2-1; no definite D call. The V gene's germline CDR1 is GTSNPN and CDR2 SVGIG (reference sequence). The CDR3 has 14 amino acids. V lost 3 bases to trimming and J lost 9 bases, with 18 bases between them. CDR3 region: CAWRSPYFYGEQFF. DNA of the CDR3: TGTGCCTGGAGGTCGCCTTATTTCTACGGTGAGCAGTTCTTC.

This clonotype has only one observation. V and J are TRBV19 and TRBJ2-3; the match to TRBD2 covers 10 bases. This CDR3 has 15 amino acids. Trimming took 4 bases from V and 6 from J; bases not matched to a gene: 7. Germline values: CDR1 LNHDA, CDR2 SQIVND (reference sequence). The CDR3 DNA reads as TGTGCCAGTAGTAATAGCGGGGGGTTACCGGATACGCAGTATTTT. Amino acid sequence: CASSNSGGLPDTQYF.

This clonotype was counted many times. The CDR3 reads CASSLNNVGHGYTF. The CDR3 DNA reads as TGTGCCAGCAGTTTAAATAATGTGGGGCATGGCTACACCTTC. This chain joins TRBV27 and TRBJ1-2; D may be TRBD1 (5 bases). Trimming cost V 2 bases and J 6 bases, with 13 bases left between them. Germline V CDR1 and CDR2: MNHEY, SMNVEV (reference sequence). This CDR3 spans 14 amino acids.

In its sample, this clonotype was seen many times. The genes are TRBV15 and TRBJ1-4; 9 bases map to TRBD1. V trimming: 0 bases; J trimming: 7 bases; junction bases outside the gene matches: 6. Germline loops: CDR1 LNHNV, CDR2 YYDKDF (reference sequence). This CDR3 contains 16 residues. The CDR3 DNA reads as TGTGCCACCAGCAGAGAGGAGGGACAGGGAGGTGAAAAACTGTTTTTT. Translation: CATSREEGQGGEKLFF.

CDR3 residues: CASSSVSGANVLTF. CDR3 DNA: TGTGCCAGCAGCTCGGTATCCGGGGCCAACGTCCTGACTTTC. The V call is TRBV7-9, the J call TRBJ2-6; no clear D gene. The CDR3 is 14 amino acids. The germline V gene has CDR1 SEHNR and CDR2 FQNEAQ (reference sequence). The ends were cut back, 4 bases at V and 4 bases at J, with 8 bases in the middle.

The chain joins TRBV9 to TRBJ2-2; D gene unclear. Looked up from germline, CDR1 is SGDLS and CDR2 is YYNGEE. This CDR3 comprises 17 residues. The V and J ends lost 4 bases and 0 bases respectively, with 16 bases between them. CDR3 in DNA: TGTGCCAGCAGCCCTTTTTCGTCAGGAGCGAACACCGGGGAGCTGTTTTTT. Protein product: CASSPFSSGANTGELFF.